This T cell receptor (beta chain) was found in a study of Ad26.COV2.S vaccination and SARS-CoV-2 variants. Sample treatment: some 20 received Ad26.COV2.S at low or high dose, single or two shots; roughly five received placebo; per-sample allocation not given. After the first vaccine or placebo injection, samples were drawn on day 63. An Ad26 vector carrying the Wuhan-strain SARS-CoV-2 spike served as the vaccine. The CDR3 runs to 13 residues. Germline V gene lookup returns CDR1 GTSNPN and CDR2 SVGIG (reference sequence). V was shortened by 4 bases and J by 0 bases, with 7 bases between the two germline ends. The table came from immunoSEQ multiplex PCR; TCRdb's copy has only in-frame clones and leaves some out. The repertoire holds almost 400,000 clones, with around 91% as singletons. Comment on this clone: The antigen remains unidentified.

Study observations and caveats: Responses of T cells in total may have been underestimated by the TCR breadth and depth analyses.

The material sequenced was peripheral blood, taken in a trial of Ad26.COV2.S vaccine versus placebo. This TCR was sampled from a person between 18 and 65 years old who received the Ad26.COV2.S COVID-19 vaccine or a placebo. The rearrangement uses TRBV30 and TRBJ1-5; no reliable D call. Here the CDR3 DNA reads TGTGCCTGGACTTCGCATAGCAATCAGCCCCAGCATTTT. It is translated as CAWTSHSNQPQHF.